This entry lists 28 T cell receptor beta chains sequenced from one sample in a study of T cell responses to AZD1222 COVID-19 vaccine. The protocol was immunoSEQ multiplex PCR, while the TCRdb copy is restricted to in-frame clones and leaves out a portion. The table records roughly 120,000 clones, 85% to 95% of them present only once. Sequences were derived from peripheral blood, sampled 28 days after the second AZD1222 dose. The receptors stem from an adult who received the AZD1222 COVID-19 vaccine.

CDR3 nucleotides: TGCGCCAGCAGCTTAACGGGACAGGGGATCTATGGCTACACCTTC. Protein product: CASSLTGQGIYGYTF. The chain combines TRBV5-1 with TRBJ1-2; 10 positions match TRBD1. Germline CDR1 is SGHRS and CDR2 is YFSETQ. The CDR3 loop spans 15 amino acids. Losses at the gene ends were 2 bases for V and 4 bases for J; bases not matched to a gene: 5.

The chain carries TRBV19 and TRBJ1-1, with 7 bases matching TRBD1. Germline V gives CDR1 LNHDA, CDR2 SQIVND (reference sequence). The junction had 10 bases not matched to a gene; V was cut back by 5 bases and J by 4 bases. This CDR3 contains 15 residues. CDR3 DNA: TGTGCCAGTAGTGTAGGACAGGTCAGGGGCACTGAAGCTTTCTTT. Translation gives CASSVGQVRGTEAFF.

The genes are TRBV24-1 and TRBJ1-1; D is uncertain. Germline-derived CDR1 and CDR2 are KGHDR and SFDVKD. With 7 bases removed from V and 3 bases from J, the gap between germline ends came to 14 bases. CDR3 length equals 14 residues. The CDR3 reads CATSSPQQDTEAFF. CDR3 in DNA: TGTGCCACCAGCTCCCCGCAGCAGGACACTGAAGCTTTCTTT.

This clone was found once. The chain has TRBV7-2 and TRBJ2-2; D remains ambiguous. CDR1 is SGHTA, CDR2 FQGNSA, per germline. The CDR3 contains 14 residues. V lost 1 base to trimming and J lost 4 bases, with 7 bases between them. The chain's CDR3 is CASSLEGTTGELFF. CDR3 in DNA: TGTGCCAGCAGCTTAGAAGGTACCACCGGGGAGCTGTTTTTT.

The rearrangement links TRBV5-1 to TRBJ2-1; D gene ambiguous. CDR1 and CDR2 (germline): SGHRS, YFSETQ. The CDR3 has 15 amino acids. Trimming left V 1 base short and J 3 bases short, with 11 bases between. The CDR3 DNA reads TGCGCCAGCAGCTTGTCGTACCACAACTACAATGAGCAGTTCTTC. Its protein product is CASSLSYHNYNEQFF.

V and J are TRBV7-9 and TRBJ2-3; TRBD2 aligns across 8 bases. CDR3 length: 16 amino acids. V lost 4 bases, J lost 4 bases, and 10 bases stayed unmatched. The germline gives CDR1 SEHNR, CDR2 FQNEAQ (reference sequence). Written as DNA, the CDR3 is TGTGCCAGCAGCTCACCTCTGGGACTAGACCCAGATACGCAGTATTTT. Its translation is CASSSPLGLDPDTQYF.

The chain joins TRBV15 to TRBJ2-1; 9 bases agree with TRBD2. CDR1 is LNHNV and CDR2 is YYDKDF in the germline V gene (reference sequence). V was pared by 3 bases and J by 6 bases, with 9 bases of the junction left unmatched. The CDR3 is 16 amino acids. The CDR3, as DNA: TGTGCCACCAGCAGTGGGGCGGGAGGGCCCTCCAATGAGCAGTTCTTC. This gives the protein CATSSGAGGPSNEQFF. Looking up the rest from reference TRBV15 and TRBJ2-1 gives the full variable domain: DAMVIQNPRYQVTQFGKPVTLSCSQTLNHNVMYWYQQKSSQAPKLLFHYYDKDFNNEADTPDNFQSRRPNTSFCFLDIRSPGLGDTAMYLCATSSGAGGPSNEQFFGPGTRLTVL.

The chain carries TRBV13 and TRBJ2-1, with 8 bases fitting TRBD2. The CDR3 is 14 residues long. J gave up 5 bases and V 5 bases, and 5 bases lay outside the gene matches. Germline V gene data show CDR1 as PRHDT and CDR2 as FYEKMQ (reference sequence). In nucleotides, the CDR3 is TGTGCCAGCAGCACGGGGGGGGATAACAATGAGCAGTTCTTC. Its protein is CASSTGGDNNEQFF.

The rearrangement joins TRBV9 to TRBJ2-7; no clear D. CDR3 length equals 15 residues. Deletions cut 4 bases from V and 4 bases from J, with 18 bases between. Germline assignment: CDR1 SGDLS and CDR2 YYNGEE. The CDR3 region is CASSPRPQKVYEQYF. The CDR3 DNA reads TGTGCCAGCAGCCCCCGCCCCCAAAAAGTGTACGAGCAGTACTTC.

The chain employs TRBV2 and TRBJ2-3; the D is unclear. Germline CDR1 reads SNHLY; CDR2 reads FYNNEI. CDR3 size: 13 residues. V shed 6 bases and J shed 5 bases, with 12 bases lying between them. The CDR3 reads CASRSDDEDTQYF. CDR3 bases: TGTGCCAGCAGGTCAGATGATGAAGATACGCAGTATTTT.

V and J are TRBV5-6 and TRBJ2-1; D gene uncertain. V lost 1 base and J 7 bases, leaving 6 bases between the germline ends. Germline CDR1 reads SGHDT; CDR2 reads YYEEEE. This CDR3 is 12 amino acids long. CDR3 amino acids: CASSLNGNEQFF. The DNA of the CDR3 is TGTGCCAGCAGCTTGAACGGTAATGAGCAGTTCTTC.

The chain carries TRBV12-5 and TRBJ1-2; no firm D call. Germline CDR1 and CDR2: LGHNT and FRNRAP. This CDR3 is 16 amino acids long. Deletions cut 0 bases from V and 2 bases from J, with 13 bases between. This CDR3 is CASGLVRGEGNYGYTF. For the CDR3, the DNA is TGTGCTAGTGGTTTGGTACGAGGTGAGGGAAACTATGGCTACACCTTC.

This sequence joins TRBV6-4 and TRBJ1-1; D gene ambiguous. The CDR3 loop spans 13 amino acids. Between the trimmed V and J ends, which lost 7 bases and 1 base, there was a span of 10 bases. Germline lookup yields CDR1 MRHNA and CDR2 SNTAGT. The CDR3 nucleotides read TGTGCCAGCAAATTACACGCGAACACTGAAGCTTTCTTT. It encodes CASKLHANTEAFF.

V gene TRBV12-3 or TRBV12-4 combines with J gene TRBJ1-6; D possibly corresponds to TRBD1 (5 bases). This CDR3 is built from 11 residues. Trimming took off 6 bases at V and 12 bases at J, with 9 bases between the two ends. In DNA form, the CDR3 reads TGTGCCAGCAGCGAGGGGTTACCCCTCCACTTT. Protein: CASSEGLPLHF.

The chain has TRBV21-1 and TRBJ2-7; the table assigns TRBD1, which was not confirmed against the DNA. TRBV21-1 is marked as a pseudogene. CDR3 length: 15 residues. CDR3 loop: CASSSVGQLIYEQYF. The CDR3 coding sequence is TGTGCCAGCAGCTCCGTGGGACAGCTCATCTACGAGCAGTACTTC.

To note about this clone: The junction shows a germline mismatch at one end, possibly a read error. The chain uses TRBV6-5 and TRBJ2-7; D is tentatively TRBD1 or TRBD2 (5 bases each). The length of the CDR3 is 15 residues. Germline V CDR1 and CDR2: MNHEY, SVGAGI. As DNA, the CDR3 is TGTGCCAGCAGTCACTCCGGGACGCCCAGCTACGAGCAGTACTTC. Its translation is CASSHSGTPSYEQYF.

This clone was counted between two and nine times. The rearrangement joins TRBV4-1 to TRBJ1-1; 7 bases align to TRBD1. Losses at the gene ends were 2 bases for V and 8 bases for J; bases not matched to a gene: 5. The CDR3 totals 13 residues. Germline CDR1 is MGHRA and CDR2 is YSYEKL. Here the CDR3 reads CASSQIQGTEAFF. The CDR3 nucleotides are TGCGCCAGCAGCCAAATACAGGGGACAGAAGCTTTCTTT.

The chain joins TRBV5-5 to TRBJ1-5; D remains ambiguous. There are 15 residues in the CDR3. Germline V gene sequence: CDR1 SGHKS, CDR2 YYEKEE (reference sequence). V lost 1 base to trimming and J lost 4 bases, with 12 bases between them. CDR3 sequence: CASSLRGLGNQPQHF. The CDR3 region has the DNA TGTGCCAGCAGCTTGCGCGGCCTGGGTAATCAGCCCCAGCATTTT. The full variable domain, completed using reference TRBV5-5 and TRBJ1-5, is DAGVTQSPTHLIKTRGQQVTLRCSPISGHKSVSWYQQVLGQGPQFIFQYYEKEERGRGNFPDRFSARQFPNYSSELNVNALLLGDSALYLCASSLRGLGNQPQHFGDGTRLSIL.

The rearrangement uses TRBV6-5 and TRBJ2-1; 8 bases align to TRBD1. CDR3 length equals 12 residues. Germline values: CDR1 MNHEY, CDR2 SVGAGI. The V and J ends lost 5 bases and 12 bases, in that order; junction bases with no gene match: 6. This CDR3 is CASSMDRVVQFF. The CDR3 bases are TGTGCCAGCAGTATGGACAGGGTGGTGCAGTTCTTC.

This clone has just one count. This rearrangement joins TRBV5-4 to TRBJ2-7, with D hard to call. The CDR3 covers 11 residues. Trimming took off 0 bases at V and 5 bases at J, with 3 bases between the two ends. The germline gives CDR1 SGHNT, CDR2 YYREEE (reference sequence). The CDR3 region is CASSLANEQYF. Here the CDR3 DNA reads TGTGCCAGCAGCTTGGCGAACGAGCAGTACTTC.

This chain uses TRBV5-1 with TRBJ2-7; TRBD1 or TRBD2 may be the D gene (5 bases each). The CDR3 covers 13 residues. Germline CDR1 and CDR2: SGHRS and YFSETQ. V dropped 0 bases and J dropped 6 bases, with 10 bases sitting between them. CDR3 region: CASSLVGEGEQYF. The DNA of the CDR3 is TGCGCCAGCAGCTTGGTGGGGGAAGGCGAGCAGTACTTC.

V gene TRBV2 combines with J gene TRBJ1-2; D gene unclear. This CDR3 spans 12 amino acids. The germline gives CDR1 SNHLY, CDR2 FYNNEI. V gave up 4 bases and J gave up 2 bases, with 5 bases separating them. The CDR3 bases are TGTGCCAGCAGTGGATCAAACTATGGCTACACCTTC. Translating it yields CASSGSNYGYTF.

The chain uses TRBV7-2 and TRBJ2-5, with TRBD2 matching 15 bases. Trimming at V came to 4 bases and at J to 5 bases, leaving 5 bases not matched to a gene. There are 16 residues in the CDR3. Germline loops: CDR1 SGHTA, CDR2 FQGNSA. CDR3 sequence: CASSSGLAGGRETQYF. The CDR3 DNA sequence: TGTGCCAGCAGCTCGGGACTAGCGGGGGGTCGGGAGACCCAGTACTTC. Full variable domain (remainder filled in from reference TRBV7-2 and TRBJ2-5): GAGVSQSPSNKVTEKGKDVELRCDPISGHTALYWYRQSLGQGLEFLIYFQGNSAPDKSGLPSDRFSAERTGGSVSTLTIQRTQQEDSAVYLCASSSGLAGGRETQYFGPGTRLLVL.

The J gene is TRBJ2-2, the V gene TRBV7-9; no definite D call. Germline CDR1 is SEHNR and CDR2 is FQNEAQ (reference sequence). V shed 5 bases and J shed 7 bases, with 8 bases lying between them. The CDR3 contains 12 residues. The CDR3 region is CASSGEVGELFF. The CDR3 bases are TGTGCCAGCAGCGGCGAGGTCGGGGAGCTGTTTTTT.

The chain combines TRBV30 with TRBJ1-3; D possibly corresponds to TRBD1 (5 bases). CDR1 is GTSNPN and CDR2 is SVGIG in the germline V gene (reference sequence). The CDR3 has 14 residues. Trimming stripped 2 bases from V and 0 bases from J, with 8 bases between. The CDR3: CAWSRGNSGNTIYF. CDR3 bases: TGTGCCTGGAGTCGGGGGAACTCTGGAAACACCATATATTTT.

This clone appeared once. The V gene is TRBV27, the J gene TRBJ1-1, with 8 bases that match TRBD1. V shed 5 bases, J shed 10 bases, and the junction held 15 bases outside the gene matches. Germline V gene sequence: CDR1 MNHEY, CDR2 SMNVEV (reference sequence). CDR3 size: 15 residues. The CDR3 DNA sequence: TGTGCCAGCAGTCTACAGGGGGGTGGAAGCGTCGGAGCTTTCTTT. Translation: CASSLQGGGSVGAFF.

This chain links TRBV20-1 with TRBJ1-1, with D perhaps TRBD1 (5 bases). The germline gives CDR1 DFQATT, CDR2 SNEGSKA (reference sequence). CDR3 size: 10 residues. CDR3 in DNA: TGCTCCACAGGATCCACTGAAGCTTTCTTT. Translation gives CSTGSTEAFF.

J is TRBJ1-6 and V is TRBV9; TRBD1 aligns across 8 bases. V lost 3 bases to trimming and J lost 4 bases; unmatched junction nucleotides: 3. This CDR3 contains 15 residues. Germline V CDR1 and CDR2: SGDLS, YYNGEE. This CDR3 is CASSAGQAYNSPLHF. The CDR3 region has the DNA TGTGCCAGCAGCGCGGGACAGGCGTATAATTCACCCCTCCACTTT.